The subject of this entry is one T cell receptor (beta chain). Its antigen is currently unknown. Trimming left V 8 bases short and J 7 bases short, with 18 bases between. Germline CDR1 is MNHEY and CDR2 is SVGAGI. The CDR3 contains 14 residues. The entry originates in a study of blood T cells in healthy people across ages. In the study overall: About one barcoded beta molecule per two T cells was the capture yield of template switching.

PCR was performed a second time for about 7 to 11 cycles using a sample-barcoded 5' primer and a J-beta primer mix. TCRdb analysed the 5' RACE reads with MiXCR anew, one entry per CDR3 protein. The sample lists 700,000 or so distinct CDR3 sequences, about a fifth seen once, with roughly 22% in the top ten. Study-wide findings and caveats: Diversity figures based on one million T cells were deemed too low. Naive and antigen-experienced cells could not be conclusively compared, given unsorted PBMCs.

This receptor was identified in a man aged 65 to 85 in good health. The V call is TRBV6-5, the J call TRBJ2-1, with D perhaps assigned TRBD1 or TRBD2 (6 bases each). Input material: blood. Written as DNA, the CDR3 is TGTGCCAGCCGCGGGACAATAAAATTAAATGAGCAGTTCTTC. Encoded protein: CASRGTIKLNEQFF.